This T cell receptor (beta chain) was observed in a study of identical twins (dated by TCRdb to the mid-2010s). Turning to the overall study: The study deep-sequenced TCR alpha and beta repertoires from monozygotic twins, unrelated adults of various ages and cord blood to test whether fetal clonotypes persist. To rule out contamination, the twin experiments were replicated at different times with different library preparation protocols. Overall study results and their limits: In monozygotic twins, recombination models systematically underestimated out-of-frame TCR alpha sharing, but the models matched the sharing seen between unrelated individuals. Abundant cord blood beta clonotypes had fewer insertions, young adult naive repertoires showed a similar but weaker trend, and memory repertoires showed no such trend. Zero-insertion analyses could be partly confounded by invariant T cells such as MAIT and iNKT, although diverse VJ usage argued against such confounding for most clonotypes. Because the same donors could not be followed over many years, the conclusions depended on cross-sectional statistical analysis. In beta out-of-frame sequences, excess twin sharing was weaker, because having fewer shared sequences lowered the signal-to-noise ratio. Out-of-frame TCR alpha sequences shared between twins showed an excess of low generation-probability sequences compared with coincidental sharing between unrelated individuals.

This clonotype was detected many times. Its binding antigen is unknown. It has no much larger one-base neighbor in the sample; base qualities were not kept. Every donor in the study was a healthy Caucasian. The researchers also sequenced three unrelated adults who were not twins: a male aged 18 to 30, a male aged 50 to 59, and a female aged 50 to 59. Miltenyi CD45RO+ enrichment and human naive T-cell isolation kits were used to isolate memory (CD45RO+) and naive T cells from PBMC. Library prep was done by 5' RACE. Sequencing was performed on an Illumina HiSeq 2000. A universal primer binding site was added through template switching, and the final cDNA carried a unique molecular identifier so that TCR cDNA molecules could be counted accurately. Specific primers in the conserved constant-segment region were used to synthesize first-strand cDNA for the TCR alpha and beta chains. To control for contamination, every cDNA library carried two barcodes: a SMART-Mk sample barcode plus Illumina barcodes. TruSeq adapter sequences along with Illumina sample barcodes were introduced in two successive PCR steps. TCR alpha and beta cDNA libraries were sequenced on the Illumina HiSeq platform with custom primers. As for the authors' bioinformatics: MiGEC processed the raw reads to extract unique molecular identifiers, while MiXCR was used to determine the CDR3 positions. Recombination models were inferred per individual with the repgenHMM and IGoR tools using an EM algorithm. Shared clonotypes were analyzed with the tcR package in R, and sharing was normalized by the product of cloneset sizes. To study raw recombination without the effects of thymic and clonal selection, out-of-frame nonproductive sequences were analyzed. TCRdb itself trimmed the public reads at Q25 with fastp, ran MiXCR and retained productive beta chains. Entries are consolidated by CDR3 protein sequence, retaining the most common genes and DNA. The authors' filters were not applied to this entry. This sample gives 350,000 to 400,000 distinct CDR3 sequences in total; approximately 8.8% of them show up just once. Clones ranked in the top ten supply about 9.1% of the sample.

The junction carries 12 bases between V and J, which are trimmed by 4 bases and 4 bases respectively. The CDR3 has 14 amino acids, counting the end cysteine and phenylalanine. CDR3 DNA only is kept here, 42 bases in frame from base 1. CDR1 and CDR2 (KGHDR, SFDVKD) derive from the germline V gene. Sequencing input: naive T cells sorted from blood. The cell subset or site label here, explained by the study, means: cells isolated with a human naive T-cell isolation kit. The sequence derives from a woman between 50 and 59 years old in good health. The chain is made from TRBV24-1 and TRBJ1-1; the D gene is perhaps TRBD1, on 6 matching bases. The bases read TGTGCCACCAGTGACCCTGGACAGCCCACTGAAGCTTTCTTT. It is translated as CATSDPGQPTEAFF.